Below are 26 T cell receptor beta chains sequenced from a single sample in a study of blood T cell repertoires in COVID-19. Clones were read by immunoSEQ multiplex PCR, and TCRdb kept only the in-frame ones, dropping some. The table records over 200,000 clones, 85% to 90% of them present only once. Sequencing was carried out using peripheral blood. The source is a woman aged 55-70 years with acute or convalescent COVID-19.

The chain employs TRBV27 and TRBJ1-2; tentative D call: TRBD1 (5 bases). From germline, CDR1 is MNHEY and CDR2 SMNVEV (reference sequence). The germline V and J ends were trimmed by 7 bases and 6 bases, with 18 bases remaining between them. CDR3 size: 14 residues. CDR3 DNA: TGTGCCAGCAAGCGGGGTGAGGGACTGAATGGCTACACCTTC. It specifies CASKRGEGLNGYTF.

The chain joins TRBV28 to TRBJ1-1, with 7 bases lining up with TRBD1. This CDR3 region has 14 residues. CDR1 and CDR2 from the germline V gene are MDHEN and SYDVKM. After removal of 6 bases from V and 4 bases from J, the junction contained 8 bases not matched to a gene. This CDR3 is CASRIQGIGTEAFF. In DNA, the CDR3 is TGTGCCAGCAGAATACAGGGGATAGGCACTGAAGCTTTCTTT.

The chain joins TRBV5-8 to TRBJ2-7; 7 bases are a match to TRBD2. This CDR3 has 15 residues. The V segment lost 5 bases and the J segment 6 bases; nucleotides outside the gene matches: 14. CDR1 is SGHTS, CDR2 YDEGEE, per germline. CDR3 coding DNA: TGTGCCAGCAGGCCCAGTGGAGGGAGGGGAAGCGAGCAGTACTTC. Encoded protein: CASRPSGGRGSEQYF.

Regarding this clone: This CDR3 is also generated by other DNA sequences in the sample. The rearrangement joins TRBV6-5 to TRBJ1-5; 10 nucleotides align to TRBD1. V shed 5 bases, J shed 4 bases, and the junction held 5 bases outside the gene matches. Germline loops: CDR1 MNHEY, CDR2 SVGAGI. The CDR3 has 15 residues. The CDR3 DNA reads TGTGCCAGCAGTCGGGACAGGGGCTCGAATCAGCCCCAGCATTTT. Protein product: CASSRDRGSNQPQHF.

The CDR3: CASSLVPLDSYEQYF. CDR3 in DNA: TGTGCCAGCAGCTTGGTCCCCCTGGACAGCTACGAGCAGTACTTC. The chain combines TRBV5-4 with TRBJ2-7; a possible D gene is TRBD1 (6 bases). There are 15 residues in the CDR3. Germline assignment: CDR1 SGHNT and CDR2 YYREEE (reference sequence). V shed 0 bases and J shed 3 bases, with 13 bases lying between them.

The rearrangement joins TRBV19 to TRBJ1-1; D is uncertain. Germline loops: CDR1 LNHDA, CDR2 SQIVND (reference sequence). The CDR3 is 14 amino acids. V was shortened by 7 bases and J by 7 bases, with 19 bases between the two germline ends. In DNA form, the CDR3 reads TGTGCCAGTATCAACCTCCCGTCCCGGGGTGAAGCTTTCTTT. As protein: CASINLPSRGEAFF. The full variable domain, in which reference TRBV19 and TRBJ1-1 provide the parts outside the CDR3, is DGGITQSPKYLFRKEGQNVTLSCEQNLNHDAMYWYRQDPGQGLRLIYYSQIVNDFQKGDIAEGYSVSREKKESFPLTVTSAQKNPTAFYLCASINLPSRGEAFFGQGTRLTVV.

The CDR3 spells CASSLGSSYNSPLHF. DNA for the CDR3: TGTGCCAGCAGCTTAGGCAGCTCCTATAATTCACCCCTCCACTTT. The chain is built from TRBV7-8 and TRBJ1-6; D remains unclear. The length of the CDR3 is 15 residues. V lost 1 base and J lost 0, with 4 bases in between. In germline, CDR1 is SGHVS, CDR2 FQNEAQ. Full variable domain (remainder filled in from reference TRBV7-8 and TRBJ1-6): GAGVSQSPRYKVAKRGQDVALRCDPISGHVSLFWYQQALGQGPEFLTYFQNEAQLDKSGLPSDRFFAERPEGSVSTLKIQRTQQEDSAVYLCASSLGSSYNSPLHFGNGTRLTVT.

The chain uses TRBV5-1 and TRBJ2-5; 7 bases line up with TRBD1. Germline V gives CDR1 SGHRS, CDR2 YFSETQ. The CDR3 contains 13 residues. After removal of 4 bases from V and 1 base from J, the junction contained 1 base not matched to a gene. The DNA of the CDR3 is TGCGCCAGCAGCGGACAGGTCCAAGAGACCCAGTACTTC. This encodes CASSGQVQETQYF. The full variable domain, with the rest looked up from reference TRBV5-1 and TRBJ2-5, is KAGVTQTPRYLIKTRGQQVTLSCSPISGHRSVSWYQQTPGQGLQFLFEYFSETQRNKGNFPGRFSGRQFSNSRSEMNVSTLELGDSALYLCASSGQVQETQYFGPGTRLLVL.

This chain joins TRBV9 and TRBJ1-2; TRBD1 might be the D (6 bases). From germline, CDR1 is SGDLS and CDR2 YYNGEE. This CDR3 has 14 amino acids. The germline V and J ends were trimmed by 0 bases and 4 bases, with 10 bases remaining between them. CDR3 nucleotide sequence: TGTGCCAGCAGCGTAGAGGGGGTTACCTATGGCTACACCTTC. This translates into CASSVEGVTYGYTF.

This rearrangement joins TRBV6-1 to TRBJ2-2; D is possibly TRBD1 (5 bases). The V end was cut by 3 bases, the J end by 4 bases, with 15 bases between. Per germline, CDR1 MNHNS and CDR2 SASEGT. CDR3 length: 16 residues. This CDR3 is CASSDGQGGGTGELFF. In nucleotides, the CDR3 is TGTGCCAGCAGTGATGGGCAGGGCGGCGGCACCGGGGAGCTGTTTTTT.

With regard to this clone: The same CDR3 also results from other DNA sequences found in this sample. V usage is TRBV7-2 and J usage is TRBJ1-5; 7 bases fit TRBD1. J was trimmed by 7 bases and V by 0 bases; bases with no gene match: 0. Germline-derived CDR1 and CDR2 are SGHTA and FQGNSA. The CDR3 has 13 amino acids. DNA for the CDR3: TGTGCCAGCAGCTTAGCACAGGGGCAGCCCCAGCATTTT. Its protein product is CASSLAQGQPQHF.

Points on this clone: Relative to the germline gene, one junction end is altered; a read error may explain this. The chain carries TRBV7-7 and TRBJ2-5; D perhaps matches TRBD1 (7 bases). CDR1 is SSHAT, CDR2 FNYEAQ, per germline (reference sequence). The CDR3 is made up of 15 amino acids. The CDR3 is CASSLGGGVQETQYF. Here the CDR3 DNA reads TGTGCTAGCAGCTTAGGGGGCGGGGTACAAGAGACCCAGTACTTC.

This chain joins TRBV6-5 and TRBJ2-3; D unresolved. Trimming took off 0 bases at V and 1 base at J, with 5 bases between the two ends. This CDR3 has 14 amino acids. Germline V CDR1 and CDR2: MNHEY, SVGAGI. In DNA form, the CDR3 reads TGTGCCAGCAGTTACTCGGGCCGCACAGATACGCAGTATTTT. Amino acids: CASSYSGRTDTQYF.

The chain links TRBV9 to TRBJ2-1; TRBD2 matches at 8 bases. The CDR3 is 15 amino acids. Germline CDR1 reads SGDLS; CDR2 reads YYNGEE. J lost 7 bases, V lost 1 base, and 7 bases had no gene match. DNA for the CDR3: TGTGCCAGCAGCGTAAGGACGGGAGGGTTAAATGAGCAGTTCTTC. This codes for CASSVRTGGLNEQFF.

The chain joins TRBV5-4 to TRBJ1-4, with 7 bases identical to TRBD1. The CDR3 consists of 16 residues. Germline V CDR1 and CDR2: SGHNT, YYREEE (reference sequence). Trimming cost V 3 bases and J 0 bases; bases outside gene matches: 5. The DNA for the CDR3 is TGTGCCAGCAGCTCGGGACAGTACACAACTAATGAAAAACTGTTTTTT. Protein product: CASSSGQYTTNEKLFF.

This chain joins TRBV18 and TRBJ2-7; perhaps TRBD2 as D (5 bases). Germline lookup yields CDR1 KGHSH and CDR2 LQKENI. Trimming took off 3 bases at V and 2 bases at J, with 11 bases between the two ends. The length of the CDR3 is 14 residues. The CDR3 here is CASSPMDWPYEQYF. The CDR3 nucleotides are TGTGCCAGCTCACCCATGGACTGGCCCTACGAGCAGTACTTC.

This chain connects TRBV5-1 to TRBJ2-5; the D gene is possibly TRBD2 (5 bases). The CDR3 consists of 14 residues. Trimming left V 4 bases short and J 2 bases short, with 12 bases between. The V gene's germline CDR1 is SGHRS and CDR2 YFSETQ. CDR3 in amino acids: CASSTGLAQETQYF. The CDR3 coding sequence is TGCGCCAGCAGCACCGGACTGGCTCAAGAGACCCAGTACTTC.

The chain has TRBV6-2 or TRBV6-3 and TRBJ2-2; TRBD2 might be the D (6 bases). CDR1 and CDR2 (germline): MNHEY, SVGEGT. The CDR3 runs to 18 residues. Trimming left V 0 bases short and J 6 bases short, with 20 bases between. The CDR3 is CASSYSKAGAGSPGELFF. The CDR3 nucleotides read TGTGCCAGCAGTTACTCGAAGGCAGGCGCCGGGAGTCCCGGGGAGCTGTTTTTT.

The V call is TRBV6-6, the J call TRBJ2-3; TRBD1 agrees at 8 bases. Trimming cost V 11 bases and J 5 bases; bases outside gene matches: 9. CDR1 is MNHNY and CDR2 is SVGAGI in the germline V gene (reference sequence). The length of the CDR3 is 13 residues. CDR3 bases: TGTGCCGGGACAGGCAGGGGAGGAGATACGCAGTATTTT. It translates to CAGTGRGGDTQYF.

This clone has a single count. The rearrangement links TRBV19 to TRBJ1-2, with D uncertain. V dropped 3 bases and J dropped 6 bases, with 17 bases sitting between them. CDR1 is LNHDA, CDR2 SQIVND, per germline (reference sequence). The CDR3 is 15 amino acids. The CDR3 loop reads CASSIFAQRLNGYTF. For the CDR3, the DNA is TGTGCCAGTAGTATCTTCGCCCAGAGGTTAAATGGCTACACCTTC.

This chain links TRBV19 with TRBJ1-3; D perhaps matches TRBD1 (5 bases). This CDR3 has 13 amino acids. Germline CDR1 LNHDA, CDR2 SQIVND (reference sequence). The V end lost 3 bases, the J end lost 3 bases, and 6 bases lay between the germline ends. CDR3 bases: TGTGCCAGTAGTATCACAGGTGGAAACACCATATATTTT. It translates to CASSITGGNTIYF.

The chain recombines TRBV6-1 with TRBJ2-7, with 9 bases that match TRBD1. The germline gives CDR1 MNHNS, CDR2 SASEGT. This CDR3 comprises 14 residues. J was trimmed by 4 bases and V by 6 bases; bases with no gene match: 7. In nucleotides, the CDR3 is TGTGCCAGCAGAGAAACAGGGGGCGGATACGAGCAGTACTTC. It translates to CASRETGGGYEQYF.

The count of this clone is one. The chain carries TRBV6-5 and TRBJ2-7, with D possibly matching TRBD1 (6 bases). Germline lookup yields CDR1 MNHEY and CDR2 SVGAGI. The CDR3 extends over 12 amino acids. The ends were cut back, 10 bases at V and 3 bases at J, with 13 bases in the middle. CDR3 sequence: CATRGHVYEQYF. CDR3 bases: TGTGCCACCCGGGGACACGTCTACGAGCAGTACTTC.

The CDR3 DNA is TGTGCCAGCAGCTTGGCCTCAGGGAACCCCTACGAGCAGTACTTC. It codes for CASSLASGNPYEQYF. The rearrangement links TRBV5-5 to TRBJ2-7, with a weak D call TRBD1 (5 bases). The CDR3 is 15 residues long. Looked up from germline, CDR1 is SGHKS and CDR2 is YYEKEE (reference sequence). V was trimmed by 0 bases and J by 2 bases, leaving 12 bases between them.

This clone was recorded only once. Here the CDR3 DNA reads TGTGCCAGTAGTATAGGTAGACAGGGGAGCACTGAAGCTTTCTTT. This sequence encodes CASSIGRQGSTEAFF. The chain has TRBV19 and TRBJ1-1; 8 bases fit TRBD1. Germline V lookup: CDR1 LNHDA, CDR2 SQIVND (reference sequence). The V gene end was trimmed by 1 base and the J gene end by 4 bases; junction bases not matched to a gene: 5. The CDR3 has 15 amino acids.

The chain combines TRBV28 with TRBJ2-1; 8 nucleotides line up with TRBD2. The CDR3 loop spans 17 amino acids. V gave up 11 bases and J gave up 0 bases; unmatched junction bases: 15. The V gene's germline CDR1 is MDHEN and CDR2 SYDVKM. The CDR3 DNA reads as TGTGCCTGTACCGGGGGGGGGCTCCCCAGCTCCTACAATGAGCAGTTCTTC. Translation: CACTGGGLPSSYNEQFF.